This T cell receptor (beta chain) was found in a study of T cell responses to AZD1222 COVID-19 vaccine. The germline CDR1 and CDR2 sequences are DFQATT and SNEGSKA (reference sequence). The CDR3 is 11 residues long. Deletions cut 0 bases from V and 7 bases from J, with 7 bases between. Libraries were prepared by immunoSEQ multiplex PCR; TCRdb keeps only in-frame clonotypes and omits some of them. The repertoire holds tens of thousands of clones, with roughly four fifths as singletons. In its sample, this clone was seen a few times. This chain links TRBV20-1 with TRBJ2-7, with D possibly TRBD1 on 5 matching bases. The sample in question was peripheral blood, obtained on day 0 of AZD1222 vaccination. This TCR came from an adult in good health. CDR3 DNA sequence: TGCAGTGCTAGAGAAGGGGATGAGCAGTACTTC. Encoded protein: CSAREGDEQYF.